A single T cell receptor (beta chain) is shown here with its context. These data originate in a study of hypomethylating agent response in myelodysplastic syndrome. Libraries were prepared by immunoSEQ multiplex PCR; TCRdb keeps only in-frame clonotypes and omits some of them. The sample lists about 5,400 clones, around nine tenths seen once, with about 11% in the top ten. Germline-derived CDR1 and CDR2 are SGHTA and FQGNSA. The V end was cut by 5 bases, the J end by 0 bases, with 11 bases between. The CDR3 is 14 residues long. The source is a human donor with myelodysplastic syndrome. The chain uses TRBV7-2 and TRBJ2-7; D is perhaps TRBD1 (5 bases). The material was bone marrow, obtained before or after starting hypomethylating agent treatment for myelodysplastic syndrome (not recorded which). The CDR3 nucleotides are TGTGCCAGCAGCCCCCGGACACCCTCCTACGAGCAGTACTTC. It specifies CASSPRTPSYEQYF.